The next 20 T cell receptor beta chains were all read from a single sample in a study of CD8 T cells in ankylosing spondylitis. Study results and caveats: Characteristic, it appeared, of ankylosing spondylitis blood was a TCR beta motif of roughly eight highly homologous variants.

Each CDR3 protein is one row after TCRdb ran MiXCR on the 5' RACE reads. The sample gives about 540,000 distinct CDR3 sequences, about 12% of which show up once; about 6.8% is in the top ten. These receptors have no known antigen. Sequences were obtained from blood, either unsorted or a sorted T cell fraction (not recorded which). The receptors originated from a male donor with ankylosing spondylitis.

This clonotype was detected a few times. V usage is TRBV6-1 and J usage is TRBJ2-1; TRBD1 or TRBD2 may be the D gene (5 bases each). This CDR3 region has 15 residues. Germline-derived CDR1 and CDR2 are MNHNS and SASEGT. The V end was cut by 7 bases, the J end by 0 bases, with 13 bases between. CDR3 in DNA: TGTGCCAGCAACCTAAATGGGGGCTCCTACAATGAGCAGTTCTTC. Translation: CASNLNGGSYNEQFF.

This clonotype has just a few counts. The genes are TRBV7-2 and TRBJ2-1, with 10 bases matching TRBD2. The CDR3 is made up of 17 amino acids. The trim removed 0 bases at V and 9 bases at J, leaving 11 bases unmatched. Looked up from germline, CDR1 is SGHTA and CDR2 is FQGNSA. The CDR3 DNA reads TGTGCCAGCAGCTTAGCGCGCCCTAGCGGGAGTGGGAGTGAGCAGTTCTTC. Amino acid sequence: CASSLARPSGSGSEQFF.

This clonotype turned up a few times. CDR3 amino acids: CASSLATRASTDTQYF. CDR3 DNA sequence: TGCGCCAGCAGCTTGGCAACGCGAGCTAGCACAGATACGCAGTATTTT. The rearrangement joins TRBV5-1 to TRBJ2-3; no definite D call. Trimming stripped 0 bases from V and 0 bases from J, with 11 bases between. Germline V gene lookup returns CDR1 SGHRS and CDR2 YFSETQ. CDR3 length: 16 residues.

This clonotype was observed a few times. The V and J genes are TRBV12-3 or TRBV12-4 and TRBJ1-5; possibly TRBD1 for D (5 bases). The V end was cut by 6 bases, the J end by 4 bases, with 7 bases between. The CDR3 loop spans 12 amino acids. CDR3 sequence (DNA): TGTGCCAGCAGGGGACGAAATCAGCCCCAGCATTTT. It translates to CASRGRNQPQHF.

The chain employs TRBV4-2 and TRBJ1-1, with a possible D match to TRBD1 (5 bases). V was cut by 5 bases and J by 0 bases, with 10 bases left in between. The CDR3 is 14 residues long. The germline V gene encodes CDR1 LGHNA and CDR2 YNFKEQ. CDR3 residues: CASSDGQLNTEAFF. For the CDR3, the DNA is TGTGCCAGCAGCGACGGACAACTGAACACTGAAGCTTTCTTT.

This clonotype was detected many times. The CDR3 spells CASSDQGAGELFF. The CDR3 DNA sequence: TGTGCCAGCAGTGATCAGGGGGCCGGGGAGCTGTTTTTT. The J gene is TRBJ2-2, the V gene TRBV25-1; 7 bases are a match to TRBD1. V was clipped by 3 bases and J by 6 bases; unmatched bases: 1. The CDR3 spans 13 residues. CDR1 and CDR2 (germline): MGHDK, SYGVNS. Combining the CDR3 with reference TRBV25-1 and TRBJ2-2 gives the whole variable domain EADIYQTPRYLVIGTGKKITLECSQTMGHDKMYWYQQDPGMELHLIHYSYGVNSTEKGDLSSESTVSRIRTEHFPLTLESARPSHTSQYLCASSDQGAGELFFGEGSRLTVL.

This clonotype is medium-sized within its sample. V usage is TRBV5-1 and J usage is TRBJ1-3, with D possibly being TRBD1 (5 bases). Per the germline V gene, CDR1 is SGHRS and CDR2 is YFSETQ. The CDR3 is made up of 15 amino acids. Trimming cost V 0 bases and J 8 bases, with 15 bases left between them. The DNA for the CDR3 is TGCGCCAGCAGCTTGGAGGGACGCTCCCAGGACACCATATATTTT. Protein sequence: CASSLEGRSQDTIYF.

This clonotype was observed a few times. The gene calls are TRBV10-2 and TRBJ2-3; maybe TRBD1 (5 bases). Trimming cost V 3 bases and J 0 bases, with 7 bases left between them. Germline CDR1 WSHSY, CDR2 SAAADI. CDR3 length equals 14 residues. DNA of the CDR3: TGCGCCAGCAGTGACACAGGTAGCACAGATACGCAGTATTTT. Its translation: CASSDTGSTDTQYF.

The rearrangement joins TRBV11-3 to TRBJ2-3; the D is unclear. CDR1 is SGHNT, CDR2 YENEEA, per germline. The length of the CDR3 is 17 residues. Trimming stripped 5 bases from V and 4 bases from J, with 22 bases between. In DNA form, the CDR3 reads TGTGCCAGCAGCCTGAACGCCGTTCCGTCGGGCGCAGATACGCAGTATTTT. Residues: CASSLNAVPSGADTQYF.

The chain carries TRBV24-1 and TRBJ2-5, with D possibly called TRBD1 or TRBD2 (5 bases each). The CDR3 sequence is 15 residues long. CDR1 is KGHDR and CDR2 is SFDVKD in the germline V gene. Trimming pared 4 bases from V and 1 base from J, leaving 12 bases between. As DNA, the CDR3 is TGTGCCACCAGTGACGGGGCGACAGTCCAAGAGACCCAGTACTTC. It is translated as CATSDGATVQETQYF.

The chain has TRBV12-3 or TRBV12-4 and TRBJ2-3; 8 bases line up with TRBD2. The CDR3 totals 15 residues. Trimming took 1 base from V and 5 from J; bases not matched to a gene: 5. The CDR3 DNA reads TGTGCCAGCAGTTTAGGAGCGGGAGAGAGAGATACGCAGTATTTT. Amino acid sequence: CASSLGAGERDTQYF.

This clonotype was seen only a few times. As DNA, the CDR3 is TGCAGTGCAAATCCGGGACTCGCGAGGGGCGAGCAGTACTTC. Translated: CSANPGLARGEQYF. This chain connects TRBV20-1 to TRBJ2-7, with TRBD2 as a possible D gene (6 bases). Trimming took 6 bases from V and 6 from J, leaving 21 bases between them. The CDR3 runs 14 residues. Looked up from germline, CDR1 is DFQATT and CDR2 is SNEGSKA (reference sequence).

This clonotype was picked up a small number of times. The chain combines TRBV11-2 with TRBJ1-6, with D unresolved. Per the germline V gene, CDR1 is SGHAT and CDR2 is FQNNGV. With 1 base removed from V and 4 bases from J, the gap between germline ends came to 8 bases. The CDR3 sequence is 15 residues long. CDR3 in DNA: TGTGCCAGCAGCTTAGGTCTGGGATATAATTCACCCCTCCACTTT. Encoded protein: CASSLGLGYNSPLHF.

V usage is TRBV3-1 and J usage is TRBJ1-5, with no clear D. The germline V gene encodes CDR1 LGHDT and CDR2 YNNKEL (reference sequence). Trimming removed 1 base at V and 16 bases at J, with 17 bases between. There are 13 residues in the CDR3. The CDR3 sequence is CASSQGWLQPPHF. The CDR3, as DNA: TGTGCCAGCAGCCAAGGTTGGCTCCAGCCCCCTCATTTT.

This clonotype has just a few counts. V is TRBV5-1 and J is TRBJ2-2, with 7 bases identical to TRBD2. CDR3 size: 15 residues. V was pared by 4 bases and J by 2 bases, with 5 bases of the junction left unmatched. The germline CDR1 and CDR2 sequences are SGHRS and YFSETQ. The CDR3 sequence is CASSLSSGNTGELFF. DNA of the CDR3: TGCGCCAGCAGCCTCTCTAGCGGAAACACCGGGGAGCTGTTTTTT.

This clonotype has at least ten counts. The V gene is TRBV7-8, the J gene TRBJ1-4, with D perhaps matching TRBD1 (6 bases). Germline V CDR1 and CDR2: SGHVS, FQNEAQ. This CDR3 contains 14 residues. V lost 5 bases, J lost 7 bases, and 14 bases lay in between. The CDR3 nucleotides are TGTGCCAGCAGCACAAACAGGGACGGTGAAAAACTGTTTTTT. Residues: CASSTNRDGEKLFF.

This clonotype was seen many times. The chain recombines TRBV7-9 with TRBJ2-3, with unresolved D. Germline V gives CDR1 SEHNR, CDR2 FQNEAQ (reference sequence). This CDR3 spans 14 amino acids. With 4 bases removed from V and 0 bases from J, the gap between germline ends came to 8 bases. The CDR3 protein is CASSSWGSTDTQYF. The CDR3, as DNA: TGTGCCAGCAGCTCCTGGGGTAGCACAGATACGCAGTATTTT.

This clonotype appeared a few times. The rearrangement links TRBV25-1 to TRBJ2-1, with TRBD1 as a possible D gene (5 bases). Germline assignment: CDR1 MGHDK and CDR2 SYGVNS. The CDR3 spans 17 residues. The V gene lost 2 bases and the J gene lost 2 bases, with 16 bases spanning the gap. As DNA, the CDR3 is TGTGCCAGCAGTGAACCCTTTACAGGTACGGCCTACAATGAGCAGTTCTTC. Translated: CASSEPFTGTAYNEQFF.

This clonotype was observed a few times. The rearrangement joins TRBV11-2 to TRBJ2-1; 7 bases align to TRBD2. This CDR3 region has 17 residues. Trimming at V came to 2 bases and at J to 0 bases, leaving 7 bases not matched to a gene. CDR1 is SGHAT and CDR2 is FQNNGV in the germline V gene. The CDR3 coding sequence is TGTGCCAGCAGCTTATGGGAGGGGCTGAGCTCCTACAATGAGCAGTTCTTC. Its protein product is CASSLWEGLSSYNEQFF.

Only a few counts were recorded for this clonotype. J is TRBJ2-1 and V is TRBV7-6; 7 bases match TRBD2. The CDR3 runs 17 residues. The germline V gene encodes CDR1 SGHVS and CDR2 FNYEAQ. The trim removed 5 bases at V and 0 bases at J, leaving 10 bases unmatched. The CDR3 loop reads CASSLLALADSYNEQFF. CDR3 DNA: TGTGCCAGCAGCCTTCTCGCCCTAGCGGACTCCTACAATGAGCAGTTCTTC.